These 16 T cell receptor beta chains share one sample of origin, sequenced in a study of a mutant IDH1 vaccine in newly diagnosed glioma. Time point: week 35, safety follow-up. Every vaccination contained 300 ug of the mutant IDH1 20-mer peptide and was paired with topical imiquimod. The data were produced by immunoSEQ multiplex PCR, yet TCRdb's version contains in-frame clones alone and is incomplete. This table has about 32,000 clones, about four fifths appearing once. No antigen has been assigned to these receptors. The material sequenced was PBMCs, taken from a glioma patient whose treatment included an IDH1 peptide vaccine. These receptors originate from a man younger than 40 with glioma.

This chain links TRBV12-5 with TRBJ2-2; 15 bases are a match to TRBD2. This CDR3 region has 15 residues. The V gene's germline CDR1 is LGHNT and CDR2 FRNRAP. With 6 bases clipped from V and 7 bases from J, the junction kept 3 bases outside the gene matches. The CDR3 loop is CASGPGLAGGGELFF. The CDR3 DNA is TGTGCTAGTGGCCCGGGACTAGCGGGAGGCGGGGAGCTGTTTTTT.

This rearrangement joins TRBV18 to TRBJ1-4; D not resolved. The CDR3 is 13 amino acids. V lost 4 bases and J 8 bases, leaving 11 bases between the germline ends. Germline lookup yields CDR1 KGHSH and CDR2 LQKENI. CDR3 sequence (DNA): TGTGCCAGCTCACTGAGATCCGACGAAAAACTGTTTTTT. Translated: CASSLRSDEKLFF.

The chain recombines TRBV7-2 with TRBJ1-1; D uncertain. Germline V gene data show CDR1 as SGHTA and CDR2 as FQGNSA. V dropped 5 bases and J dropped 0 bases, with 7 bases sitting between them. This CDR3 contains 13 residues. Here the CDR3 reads CASSRTVNTEAFF. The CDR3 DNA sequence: TGTGCCAGCAGCCGTACGGTGAACACTGAAGCTTTCTTT.

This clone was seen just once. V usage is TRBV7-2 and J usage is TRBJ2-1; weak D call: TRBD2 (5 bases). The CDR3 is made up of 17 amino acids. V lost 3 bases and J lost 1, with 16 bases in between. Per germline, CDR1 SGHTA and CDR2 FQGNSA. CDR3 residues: CASSFGWGVGSYNEQFF. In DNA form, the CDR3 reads TGTGCCAGCAGCTTCGGTTGGGGAGTTGGGTCCTACAATGAGCAGTTCTTC.

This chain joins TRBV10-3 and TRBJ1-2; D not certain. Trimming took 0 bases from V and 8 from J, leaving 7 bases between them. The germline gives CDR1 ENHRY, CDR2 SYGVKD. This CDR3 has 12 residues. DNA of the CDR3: TGTGCCATCAGTGAGTCTGGAGGAGGCTACACCTTC. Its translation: CAISESGGGYTF.

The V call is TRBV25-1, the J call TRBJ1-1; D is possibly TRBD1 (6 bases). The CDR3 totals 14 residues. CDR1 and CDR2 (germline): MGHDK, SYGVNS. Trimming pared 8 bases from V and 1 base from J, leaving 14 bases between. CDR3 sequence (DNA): TGTGCCAGCCGTACCGACAGGAGGAACACTGAAGCTTTCTTT. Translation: CASRTDRRNTEAFF.

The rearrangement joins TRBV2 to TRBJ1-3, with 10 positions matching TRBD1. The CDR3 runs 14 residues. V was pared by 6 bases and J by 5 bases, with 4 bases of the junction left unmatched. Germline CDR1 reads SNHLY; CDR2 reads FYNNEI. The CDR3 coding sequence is TGTGCCAGCAGCGAGGGACAGGGGAGAAACACCATATATTTT. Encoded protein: CASSEGQGRNTIYF. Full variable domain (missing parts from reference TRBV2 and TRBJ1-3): EPEVTQTPSHQVTQMGQEVILRCVPISNHLYFYWYRQILGQKVEFLVSFYNNEISEKSEIFDDQFSVERPDGSNFTLKIRSTKLEDSAMYFCASSEGQGRNTIYFGEGSWLTVV.

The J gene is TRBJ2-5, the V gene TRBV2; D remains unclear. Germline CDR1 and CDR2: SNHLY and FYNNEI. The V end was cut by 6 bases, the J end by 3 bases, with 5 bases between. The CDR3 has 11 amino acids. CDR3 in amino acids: CASSEEETQYF. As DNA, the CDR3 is TGTGCCAGCAGCGAGGAAGAGACCCAGTACTTC.

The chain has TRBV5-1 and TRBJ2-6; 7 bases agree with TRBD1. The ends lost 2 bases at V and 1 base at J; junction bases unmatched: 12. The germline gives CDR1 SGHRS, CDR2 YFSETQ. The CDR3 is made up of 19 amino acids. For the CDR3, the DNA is TGCGCCAGCAGCTTTATAATCTGGGACAGAACTTCTGGGGCCAACGTCCTGACTTTC. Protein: CASSFIIWDRTSGANVLTF.

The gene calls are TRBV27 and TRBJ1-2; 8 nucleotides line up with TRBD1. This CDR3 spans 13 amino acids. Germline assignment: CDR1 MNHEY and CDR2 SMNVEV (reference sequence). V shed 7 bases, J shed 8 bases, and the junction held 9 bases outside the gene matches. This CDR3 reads CASTRQGSAGYTF. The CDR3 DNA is TGTGCCAGCACTAGACAGGGGTCGGCGGGCTACACCTTC.

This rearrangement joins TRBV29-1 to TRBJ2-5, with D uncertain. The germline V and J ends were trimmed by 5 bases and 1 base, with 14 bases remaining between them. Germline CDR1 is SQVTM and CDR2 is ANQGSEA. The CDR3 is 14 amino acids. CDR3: CSVIMSRSQETQYF. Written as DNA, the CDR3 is TGCAGCGTTATCATGTCGAGGTCCCAAGAGACCCAGTACTTC.

The CDR3 DNA reads as TGCGCCAGCAGCTTGCTAACAGGGAACTATGGCTACACCTTC. Residues: CASSLLTGNYGYTF. The rearrangement joins TRBV5-1 to TRBJ1-2; possible D gene TRBD1, 6 bases. The CDR3 consists of 14 residues. The germline gives CDR1 SGHRS, CDR2 YFSETQ. Trimming shortened V by 1 base and J by 2 bases, and 9 bases separated the two germline ends.

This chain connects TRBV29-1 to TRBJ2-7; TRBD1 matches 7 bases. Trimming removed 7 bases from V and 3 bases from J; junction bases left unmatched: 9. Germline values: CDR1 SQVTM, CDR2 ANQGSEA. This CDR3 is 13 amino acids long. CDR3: CSARQGQGYEQYF. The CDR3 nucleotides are TGCAGCGCCCGACAGGGTCAGGGCTACGAGCAGTACTTC.

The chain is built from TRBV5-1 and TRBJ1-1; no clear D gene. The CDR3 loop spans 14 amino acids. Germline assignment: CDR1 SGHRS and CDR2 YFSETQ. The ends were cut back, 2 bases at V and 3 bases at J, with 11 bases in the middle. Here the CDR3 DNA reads TGCGCCAGCAGCTTAAGAGGGTGGGACACTGAAGCTTTCTTT. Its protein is CASSLRGWDTEAFF. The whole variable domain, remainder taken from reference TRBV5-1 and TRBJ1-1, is KAGVTQTPRYLIKTRGQQVTLSCSPISGHRSVSWYQQTPGQGLQFLFEYFSETQRNKGNFPGRFSGRQFSNSRSEMNVSTLELGDSALYLCASSLRGWDTEAFFGQGTRLTVV.

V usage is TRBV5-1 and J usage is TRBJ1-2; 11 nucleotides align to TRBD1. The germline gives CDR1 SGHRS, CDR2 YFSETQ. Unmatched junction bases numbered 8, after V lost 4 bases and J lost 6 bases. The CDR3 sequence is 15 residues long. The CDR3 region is CASSLWTGGSNGYTF. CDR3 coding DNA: TGCGCCAGCAGCCTGTGGACAGGGGGCAGTAATGGCTACACCTTC.

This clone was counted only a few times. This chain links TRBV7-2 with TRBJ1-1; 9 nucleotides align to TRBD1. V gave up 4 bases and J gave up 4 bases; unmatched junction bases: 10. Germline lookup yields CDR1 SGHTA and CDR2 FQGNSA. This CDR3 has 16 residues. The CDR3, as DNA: TGTGCCAGCAGCTCCTTACCGGGACAGGGAGGCACTGAAGCTTTCTTT. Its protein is CASSSLPGQGGTEAFF.